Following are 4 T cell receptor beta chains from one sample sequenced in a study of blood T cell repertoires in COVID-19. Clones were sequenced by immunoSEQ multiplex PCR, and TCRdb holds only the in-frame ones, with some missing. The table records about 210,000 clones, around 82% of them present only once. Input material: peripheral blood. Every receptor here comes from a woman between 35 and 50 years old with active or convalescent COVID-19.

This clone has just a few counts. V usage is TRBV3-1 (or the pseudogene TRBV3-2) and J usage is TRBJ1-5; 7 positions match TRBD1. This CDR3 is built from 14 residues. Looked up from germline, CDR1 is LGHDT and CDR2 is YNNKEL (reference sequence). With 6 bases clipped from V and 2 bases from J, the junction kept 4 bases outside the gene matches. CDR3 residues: CASSNRGGNQPQHF. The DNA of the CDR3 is TGTGCCAGCAGTAACAGGGGAGGCAATCAGCCCCAGCATTTT.

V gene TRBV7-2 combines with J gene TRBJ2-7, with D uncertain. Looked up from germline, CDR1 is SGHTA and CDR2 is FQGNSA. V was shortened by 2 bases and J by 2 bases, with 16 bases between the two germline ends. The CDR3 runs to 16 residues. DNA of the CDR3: TGTGCCAGCAGCTTAAGAGGAGTAGAGCGAGCCTACGAGCAGTACTTC. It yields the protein CASSLRGVERAYEQYF.

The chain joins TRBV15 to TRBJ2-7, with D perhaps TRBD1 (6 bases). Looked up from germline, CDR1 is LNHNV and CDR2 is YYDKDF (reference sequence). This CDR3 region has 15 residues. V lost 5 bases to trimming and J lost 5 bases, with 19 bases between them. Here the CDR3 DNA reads TGTGCCACCAGCGGAGTCACAGGGTTATTGAACGAGCAGTACTTC. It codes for CATSGVTGLLNEQYF.

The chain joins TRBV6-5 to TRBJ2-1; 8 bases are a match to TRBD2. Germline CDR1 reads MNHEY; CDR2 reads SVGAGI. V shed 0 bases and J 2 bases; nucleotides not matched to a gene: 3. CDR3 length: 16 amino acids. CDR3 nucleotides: TGTGCCAGCAGTTACTCGTTAGCGGGACCCTACAATGAGCAGTTCTTC. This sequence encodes CASSYSLAGPYNEQFF.